The clone carrying this T cell receptor (beta chain) turned up a few times. These data originate in a study of blood T cell repertoires in COVID-19. In the original workflow: Reference gene primers were amplified, and this amplification served to estimate nucleated cell counts. The method was immunoSEQ multiplex PCR; TCRdb's version includes in-frame clones alone and lacks a portion of them. D and trimming come from the DNA, and the V and J calls and clone size come from that table. The sample has 200,000 to 250,000 clones; roughly 86% are singletons. The length of the CDR3 is 14 residues. V was cut by 2 bases and J by 4 bases, with 12 bases left in between. The V gene's germline CDR1 is SGHRS and CDR2 YFSETQ.

The chain uses TRBV5-1 and TRBJ1-1; no reliable D call. The sequence came from a man older than 75 with acute or convalescent COVID-19. Sequencing was done on a sample of peripheral blood. CDR3 sequence (DNA): TGCGCCAGCAGCTTACATAACCTTGGCACTGAAGCTTTCTTT. Translation gives CASSLHNLGTEAFF.